What follows describes a single TCR beta chain. This CDR3 spans 17 amino acids. Germline CDR1 and CDR2: LNHNV and YYDKDF (reference sequence). V dropped 1 base and J dropped 0 bases, with 12 bases sitting between them. Clones were sequenced by immunoSEQ multiplex PCR, and TCRdb holds only the in-frame ones, with some missing. Seen here are fewer than 1.8 million clones, roughly 98.5% observed once, and the top ten hold about 0.35%. The data stem from a study of shared clonotypes between healthy human individuals. Overall study: The people who gave samples were two women and a few men aged 18 to 49.

V is TRBV15 and J is TRBJ2-2; D remains ambiguous. The sample taken for sequencing was naive CD4+ T cells sorted from blood. Indicated subset: CD45RA+ positively selected. This TCR derives from a man under 40 in good health. In DNA form, the CDR3 reads TGTGCCACCAGCAGAGGTCTTAGTCTATCGAACACCGGGGAGCTGTTTTTT. The encoded protein is CATSRGLSLSNTGELFF. Based on the CDR3 plus reference TRBV15 and TRBJ2-2, the full variable domain is DAMVIQNPRYQVTQFGKPVTLSCSQTLNHNVMYWYQQKSSQAPKLLFHYYDKDFNNEADTPDNFQSRRPNTSFCFLDIRSPGLGDTAMYLCATSRGLSLSNTGELFFGEGSRLTVL.